A selection of T cell receptor beta chains follows, all from one sample in a study of response to subunit inactivated influenza vaccine. TCRdb passed the RT-PCR reads through MiXCR, listing each CDR3 protein once. Of 450,000 to 700,000 distinct CDR3 sequences in the sample, about 15% are singletons; the top ten hold 11%. Sequencing used PBMCs from blood, obtained 12 days after vaccination. Receptor source: a man aged 50 to 60 who received an inactivated influenza vaccine. CDR3s include the opening cysteine and the closing phenylalanine or tryptophan. The size of a clone is reported for some rows only, either as once, few or many, or as a class for expanded clones.

>-|TRBJ1-5|TRBV6-2/TRBV6-3
CASRLGQNQPQHF
>-|TRBJ1-4|TRBV20-1
CSAYRDRQLFF
>-|TRBJ1-1|TRBV5-1
CASSPTVGDTEAFF
>many|TRBJ2-2|TRBV5-1
CASSQTGTTNTGELFF
>-|TRBJ2-1|TRBV6-5
CASSYSRAVRNNEQFF
>many|TRBJ2-7|TRBV7-6
CASSLGLRGADEQYF
>few|TRBJ1-1|TRBV5-1
CASSPASRGARMNTEAFF
>-|TRBJ2-7|TRBV4-3
CASSQGPQPSYEQYF
>-|TRBJ2-1|TRBV7-8
CASSFRSSRDNEQFF
>-|TRBJ1-1|TRBV6-1
CASIRRGSVNTEAFF
>few|TRBJ2-5|TRBV11-1
CASSPRALETQYF
>few|TRBJ2-7|TRBV7-9
CASSLKDRSYEQYF
>-|TRBJ2-7|TRBV15
CATSREQGASYEQYF
>few|TRBJ2-2|TRBV7-7
CASSPRTSRNTGELFF
>few|TRBJ2-7|TRBV20-1
CSANSDRARSYEQYF
>many|TRBJ2-2|TRBV11-2
CASSLGRGAGELFF
>-|TRBJ2-2|TRBV5-1
CASNLPGTGELFF
>few|TRBJ2-3|TRBV6-2/TRBV6-3
CASSQFADTQYF
>few|TRBJ2-1|TRBV4-2
CASSQGGAASYNEQFF
>-|TRBJ2-7|TRBV29-1
CSVASGGNEQYF
>-|TRBJ1-1|TRBV20-1
CSARNPRNTEAFF
>many|TRBJ2-3|TRBV7-2
CASSSLLGWTDTQYF
>few|TRBJ2-1|TRBV6-1
CASSGTSGSWQFF
>-|TRBJ1-1|TRBV6-1
CASSPGGKGAEAFF
>few|TRBJ2-2|TRBV29-1
CSVEVLAGAGELFF
>-|TRBJ2-5|TRBV18
CASSWDSTQETQYF
>few|TRBJ2-5|TRBV10-2
CASSPGLAGGMYQETQYF
>-|TRBJ2-2|TRBV6-2/TRBV6-3
CASRAFGGQNTGELFF
>few|TRBJ1-1|TRBV3-1
CASRYRGANTEAFF
>-|TRBJ2-1|TRBV5-1
CASSLVAVSSYNEQFF
>-|TRBJ1-6|TRBV7-6
CASSFSSRGALESPLHF
>few|TRBJ2-1|TRBV28
CASQGTGWYEQFF
>few|TRBJ2-6|TRBV6-2/TRBV6-3
CASSLISSGANVLTF
>few|TRBJ2-5|TRBV7-2
CASSLDDLETQYF
>many|TRBJ1-1|TRBV14
CASSRQGGNTEAFF
>-|TRBJ1-1|TRBV20-1
CSAGQGFTEAFF
>-|TRBJ1-5|TRBV19
CASSNGRSVNQPQHF
>few|TRBJ2-7|TRBV6-1
CASRPGALSAEQYF
>few|TRBJ2-5|TRBV11-2
CASEDLGGRKTQYF
>few|TRBJ1-5|TRBV12-3/TRBV12-4
CASSFRGEGNQPQHF
>-|TRBJ2-7|TRBV7-2
CASSLDGTSFYEQYF
>-|TRBJ2-7|TRBV20-1
CSARVRTRSYEQYF
>few|TRBJ1-2|TRBV7-2
CASSTGTGIGGYTF
>-|TRBJ2-7|TRBV11-2
CASSFLTDEQYF
>-|TRBJ2-5|TRBV24-1
CATSEGGLETQYF
>few|TRBJ1-1|TRBV12-3/TRBV12-4
CASSLRPAEAFF
>-|TRBJ1-5|TRBV7-2
CASSLGQVSNQPQHF
>few|TRBJ2-2|TRBV5-1
CASSLDLAGVNTGELFF
>few|TRBJ2-5|TRBV10-3
CAISGVAAETQYF
>-|TRBJ2-2|TRBV6-2/TRBV6-3
CASRTLPGTGRTGELFF
>-|TRBJ2-1|TRBV2
CASTRTSYNEQFF
>-|TRBJ2-7|TRBV5-1
CASSLVGQGNEQYF
>-|TRBJ2-6|TRBV18
CASSLTSGGASGANVLTF
>few|TRBJ1-5|TRBV19
CASSSVGGTGQPQHF